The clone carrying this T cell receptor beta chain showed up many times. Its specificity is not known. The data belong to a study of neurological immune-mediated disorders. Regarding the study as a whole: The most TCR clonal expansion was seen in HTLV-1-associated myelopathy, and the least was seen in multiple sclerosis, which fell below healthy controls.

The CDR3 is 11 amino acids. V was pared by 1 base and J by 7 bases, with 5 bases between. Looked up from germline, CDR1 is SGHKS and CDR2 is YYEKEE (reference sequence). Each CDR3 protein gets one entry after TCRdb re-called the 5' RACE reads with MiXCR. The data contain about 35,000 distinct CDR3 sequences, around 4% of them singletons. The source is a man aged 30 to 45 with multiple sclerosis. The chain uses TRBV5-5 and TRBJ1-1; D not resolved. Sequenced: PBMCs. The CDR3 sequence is CASSLNVEAFF. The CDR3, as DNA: TGTGCCAGCAGCTTGAACGTTGAAGCTTTCTTT.